The rows below give T cell receptor beta chains drawn from one sample of a study of CD8+ T cells in alopecia areata. Produced via immunoSEQ multiplex PCR; TCRdb's table is partial and in-frame only. The sample lists 200,000 to 250,000 clones; approximately 40% were seen once. Sequencing used CD4+ T cells sorted from blood, obtained around week 37, from a patient treated with tofacitinib. Source of these receptors: a human donor with alopecia areata. Each CDR3 is given with its conserved first and last residue. D genes are given only for firm matches. Expanded clones get a size class; other rows say once, few or many, or leave the size out.

J gene	V gene	D gene	clone size	CDR3 protein	CDR3 DNA
TRBJ1-5	TRBV27	-	-	CASSKGASENQPQHF	TGTGCCAGCAGTAAAGGGGCCTCTGAGAATCAGCCCCAGCATTTT
TRBJ2-7	TRBV19	-	many	CASSGTGAYEQYF	TGTGCCAGCAGCGGGACAGGCGCCTACGAGCAGTACTTC
TRBJ2-3	TRBV7-9	TRBD1	few	CASYRDRGNTDTQYF	TGTGCCAGCTACAGGGACAGGGGGAACACAGATACGCAGTATTTT
TRBJ2-5	TRBV5-1	-	-	CASSLSLPRSGETQYF	TGCGCCAGCAGCTTGAGTCTGCCCCGGAGCGGGGAGACCCAGTACTTC
TRBJ2-1	TRBV7-2	TRBD2	once	CASSPSSGPDDNEQFF	TGTGCCAGCAGCCCCTCTAGCGGACCAGATGACAATGAGCAGTTCTTC
TRBJ2-1	TRBV6-5	-	few	CASSSPPVFNEQFF	TGTGCCAGCAGTTCGCCCCCGGTATTCAATGAGCAGTTCTTC
TRBJ2-7	TRBV7-2	-	-	CASSLQGGSSYEQYF	TGTGCCAGCAGCTTGCAGGGGGGGAGTTCCTACGAGCAGTACTTC
TRBJ2-7	TRBV27	TRBD1	few	CASSRLDRVPLYEQYF	TGTGCCAGCAGCCGCCTCGACAGGGTCCCCTTGTACGAGCAGTACTTC
TRBJ1-2	TRBV5-1	-	few	CASSLGDTDGGYTF	TGCGCCAGCAGCTTGGGGGACACCGACGGTGGCTACACCTTC
TRBJ2-5	TRBV6-5	TRBD2	once	CASGRTSGWETQYF	TGTGCCAGCGGACGGACTAGCGGGTGGGAGACCCAGTACTTC
TRBJ2-1	TRBV18	-	-	CASSPVDEQFF	TGTGCCAGCTCACCAGTGGATGAGCAGTTCTTC
TRBJ2-7	TRBV15	TRBD2	few	CATSKDSGRVYEQYF	TGTGCCACCAGCAAGGACAGCGGGAGGGTCTACGAGCAGTACTTC
TRBJ1-5	TRBV27	-	few	CASSPGTMRGQPQHF	TGTGCCAGCAGTCCCGGGACAATGCGGGGTCAGCCCCAGCATTTT
TRBJ2-2	TRBV20-1	-	-	CSCTGELFF	TGCAGTTGCACCGGGGAGCTGTTTTTT
TRBJ2-5	TRBV10-1	TRBD2	-	CASSESGRETQYF	TGCGCCAGCAGTGAGTCCGGGAGGGAGACCCAGTACTTC
TRBJ1-2	TRBV5-1	-	few	CASSPLGTPNYGYTF	TGCGCCAGCAGCCCCCTCGGGACTCCAAACTATGGCTACACCTTC
TRBJ2-6	TRBV4-1	-	-	CASSQVGAGANVLTF	TGCGCCAGCAGCCAGGTGGGGGCTGGGGCCAACGTCCTGACTTTC
TRBJ2-2	TRBV19	-	few	CASTKEHYNTGELFF	TGTGCCAGTACCAAGGAACACTACAACACCGGGGAGCTGTTTTTT
TRBJ2-3	TRBV29-1	TRBD2	-	CSVEAGVGGTQYF	TGCAGCGTTGAGGCGGGAGTGGGGGGTACGCAGTATTTT
TRBJ2-7	TRBV4-1	-	-	CASSQGLAPGLMKEQYF	TGCGCCAGCAGCCAAGGTCTAGCGCCGGGACTGATGAAGGAGCAGTACTTC
TRBJ2-5	TRBV6-6	-	-	CASSHPGRAGQETQYF	TGTGCCAGCAGCCATCCGGGCCGAGCGGGCCAAGAGACCCAGTACTTC
TRBJ2-1	TRBV4-1	-	few	CASSREGGSEQFF	TGCGCCAGCAGCCGCGAGGGGGGAAGTGAGCAGTTCTTC